Listed below are T cell receptor beta chains from one sample, sequenced in a study of T-cell reconstitution after alpha-beta-depleted transplantation in children. TCRdb re-analysed the PCR reads in MiXCR, keeping a single row per CDR3 protein. The repertoire holds approximately 400,000 distinct CDR3 sequences, with roughly a tenth as singletons. The sample here was PBMCs from the stem cell graft donor, taken from the stem cell graft. The receptors stem from a human donor who donated a stem cell graft to a child with acute myeloid leukemia. Each CDR3 is given with its conserved first and last residue. Each record gives: V gene, clone size, D gene, CDR3 protein. The D gene is left open where the match is weak. The size of a clone is reported for some rows only, either as once, few or many, or as a class for expanded clones.

TRBV2 | . | . | CAISLNYEQYF
TRBV5-1 | many | . | CASSLAVGNTEAFF
TRBV7-9 | many | TRBD2 | CASSEAGGSLSPDTQYF
TRBV6-2/TRBV6-3 | . | TRBD2 | CASSYSLAGVDEQFF
TRBV9 | few | TRBD1 | CASSIGTGGSEKLFF
TRBV5-1 | . | TRBD2 | CASSLAPRGGPNNEQFF
TRBV29-1 | many | TRBD1 | CSVRTGGETQYF
TRBV6-2/TRBV6-3 | few | TRBD1 | CASSRGQVGEQFF
TRBV5-5 | . | TRBD1 | CASSSQGFSYNPPLHF
TRBV5-1 | . | TRBD1 | CASSLTTGQGANIQYF
TRBV2 | . | . | CASLRAENTGELFF